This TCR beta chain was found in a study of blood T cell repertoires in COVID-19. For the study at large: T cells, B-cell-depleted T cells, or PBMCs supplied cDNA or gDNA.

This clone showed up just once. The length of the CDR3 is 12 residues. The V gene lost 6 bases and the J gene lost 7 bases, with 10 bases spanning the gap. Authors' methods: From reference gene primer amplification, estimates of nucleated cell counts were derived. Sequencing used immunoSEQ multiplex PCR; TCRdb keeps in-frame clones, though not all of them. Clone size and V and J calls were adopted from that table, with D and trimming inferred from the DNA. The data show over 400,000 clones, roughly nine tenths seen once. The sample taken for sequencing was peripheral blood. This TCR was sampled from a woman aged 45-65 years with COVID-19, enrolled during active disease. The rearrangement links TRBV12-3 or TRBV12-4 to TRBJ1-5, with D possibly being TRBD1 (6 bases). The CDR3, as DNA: TGTGCCAGCAGCCTGACAGGACAGCCCCAGCATTTT. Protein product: CASSLTGQPQHF.